Listed below are T cell receptor beta chains from one sample, sequenced in a study. MiXCR was run by TCRdb on the RT-PCR reads, yielding one entry per CDR3 protein. The repertoire holds almost 700,000 distinct CDR3 sequences, with approximately 15% as singletons. Specimen: memory CD4+ T cells from blood. Receptors originate from a female donor in good health, serving as a healthy control. The CDR3 runs from the conserved cysteine through the conserved F or W. Fields, in order: clone size, V gene, J gene, D gene, CDR3 protein, CDR3 DNA. A D gene is named only where the DNA matches it firmly. Some rows mark clone size as missing; the rest say once, few, many or name a class of expanded clone.

clone size: -
V gene: TRBV4-2
J gene: TRBJ2-3
D gene: -
CDR3 protein: CASSQERTGGAGADTQYF
CDR3 DNA: TGTGCCAGCAGCCAAGAAAGGACTGGGGGGGCAGGCGCAGATACGCAGTATTTT

clone size: -
V gene: TRBV7-9
J gene: TRBJ2-3
D gene: TRBD1
CDR3 protein: CASSFFTGGAGDTQYF
CDR3 DNA: TGTGCCAGCAGCTTTTTCACAGGGGGCGCAGGAGATACGCAGTATTTT

clone size: -
V gene: TRBV4-3
J gene: TRBJ2-3
D gene: TRBD2
CDR3 protein: CASSQGDWTSGTTDTQYF
CDR3 DNA: TGCGCCAGCAGCCAGGGCGATTGGACTAGCGGGACCACAGATACGCAGTATTTT

clone size: many
V gene: TRBV5-1
J gene: TRBJ1-1
D gene: TRBD1
CDR3 protein: CASSYTGEETEAFF
CDR3 DNA: TGCGCCAGCAGCTATACAGGGGAGGAAACTGAAGCTTTCTTT

clone size: few
V gene: TRBV20-1
J gene: TRBJ2-3
D gene: -
CDR3 protein: CSADDGNTQYF
CDR3 DNA: TGCAGTGCTGACGATGGAAATACGCAGTATTTT

clone size: few
V gene: TRBV6-1
J gene: TRBJ2-7
D gene: -
CDR3 protein: CASSASRVAEQYF
CDR3 DNA: TGTGCCAGCAGTGCCTCCAGGGTGGCCGAGCAGTACTTC

clone size: few
V gene: TRBV15
J gene: TRBJ1-1
D gene: -
CDR3 protein: CATSRGAGTEAFF
CDR3 DNA: TGTGCCACCAGCAGAGGGGCAGGGACTGAAGCTTTCTTT

clone size: -
V gene: TRBV6-1
J gene: TRBJ2-5
D gene: -
CDR3 protein: CASIRTVGGETQYF
CDR3 DNA: TGTGCCAGCATCCGGACAGTGGGGGGAGAGACCCAGTACTTC

clone size: few
V gene: TRBV20-1
J gene: TRBJ2-7
D gene: TRBD2
CDR3 protein: CSAIGLADYEQYF
CDR3 DNA: TGCAGTGCGATCGGACTAGCGGACTACGAGCAGTACTTC

clone size: many
V gene: TRBV5-1
J gene: TRBJ2-1
D gene: -
CDR3 protein: CASSPRADSSYNEQFF
CDR3 DNA: TGCGCCAGCAGCCCCCGGGCAGACAGCTCCTACAATGAGCAGTTCTTC

clone size: -
V gene: TRBV11-2
J gene: TRBJ2-6
D gene: -
CDR3 protein: CASSLGLGTGAGANVLTF
CDR3 DNA: TGTGCCAGCAGCTTAGGTTTGGGCACAGGAGCTGGGGCCAACGTCCTGACTTTC

clone size: -
V gene: TRBV11-1
J gene: TRBJ2-5
D gene: -
CDR3 protein: CASGDRSHQETQYF
CDR3 DNA: TGTGCCAGCGGGGACCGGTCACATCAAGAGACCCAGTACTTC

clone size: many
V gene: TRBV5-1
J gene: TRBJ2-7
D gene: -
CDR3 protein: CASSLAAESEQYF
CDR3 DNA: TGCGCCAGCAGCTTGGCCGCGGAGAGCGAGCAGTACTTC

clone size: few
V gene: TRBV7-3
J gene: TRBJ2-1
D gene: TRBD2
CDR3 protein: CASSLIAGEGWNEQFF
CDR3 DNA: TGTGCCAGCAGTTTAATAGCGGGAGAAGGGTGGAATGAGCAGTTCTTC

clone size: few
V gene: TRBV28
J gene: TRBJ2-7
D gene: TRBD2
CDR3 protein: CVSSLGAGAVSYEQYF
CDR3 DNA: TGTGTCAGCAGTTTAGGAGCGGGAGCTGTCTCCTACGAGCAGTACTTC

clone size: -
V gene: TRBV12-3/TRBV12-4
J gene: TRBJ2-7
D gene: -
CDR3 protein: CASMASVGEQYF
CDR3 DNA: TGTGCCAGCATGGCGAGCGTAGGCGAGCAGTACTTC

clone size: -
V gene: TRBV20-1
J gene: TRBJ1-2
D gene: TRBD1
CDR3 protein: CSAGGGTGDYGYTF
CDR3 DNA: TGCAGTGCGGGCGGCGGGACAGGGGATTATGGCTACACCTTC

clone size: -
V gene: TRBV10-3
J gene: TRBJ2-1
D gene: TRBD1
CDR3 protein: CAISGQGMNEQFF
CDR3 DNA: TGTGCCATCAGTGGACAGGGGATGAATGAGCAGTTCTTC

clone size: -
V gene: TRBV15
J gene: TRBJ2-1
D gene: -
CDR3 protein: CATSSRTRDYNEQFF
CDR3 DNA: TGTGCCACCAGCAGTCGAACTAGGGACTACAATGAGCAGTTCTTC

clone size: many
V gene: TRBV6-5
J gene: TRBJ2-3
D gene: -
CDR3 protein: CATLRARFSTDTQYF
CDR3 DNA: TGTGCCACCTTACGGGCTAGATTTAGCACAGATACGCAGTATTTT

clone size: -
V gene: TRBV7-2
J gene: TRBJ2-7
D gene: -
CDR3 protein: CASSLRDVLYEQYF
CDR3 DNA: TGTGCCAGCAGCTTACGGGACGTACTTTACGAGCAGTACTTC

clone size: few
V gene: TRBV18
J gene: TRBJ2-1
D gene: -
CDR3 protein: CASSPQAESYNEQFF
CDR3 DNA: TGTGCCAGCTCACCCCAAGCGGAGTCCTACAATGAGCAGTTCTTC

clone size: -
V gene: TRBV7-2
J gene: TRBJ2-1
D gene: TRBD1
CDR3 protein: CASSSPRTGIEQFF
CDR3 DNA: TGTGCCAGCAGCTCACCCAGGACAGGGATTGAGCAGTTCTTC

clone size: -
V gene: TRBV7-8
J gene: TRBJ2-3
D gene: TRBD2
CDR3 protein: CASSLVPSGGARPDTQYF
CDR3 DNA: TGTGCCAGCAGCTTAGTGCCTAGCGGGGGGGCTAGGCCAGATACGCAGTATTTT

clone size: -
V gene: TRBV7-9
J gene: TRBJ2-1
D gene: -
CDR3 protein: CASSSYPRGLGEQFF
CDR3 DNA: TGTGCCAGCAGCTCGTATCCACGGGGATTAGGTGAGCAGTTCTTC

clone size: few
V gene: TRBV10-3
J gene: TRBJ2-1
D gene: TRBD2
CDR3 protein: CAISARVAGSSYNEQFF
CDR3 DNA: TGTGCCATCAGTGCTCGGGTAGCGGGAAGCTCCTACAATGAGCAGTTCTTC

clone size: -
V gene: TRBV14
J gene: TRBJ2-3
D gene: TRBD1
CDR3 protein: CASSPFGTGNADTQYF
CDR3 DNA: TGTGCCAGCAGCCCGTTTGGGACAGGGAATGCAGATACGCAGTATTTT

clone size: few
V gene: TRBV10-3
J gene: TRBJ1-5
D gene: -
CDR3 protein: CAISEERIGNQPQHF
CDR3 DNA: TGTGCCATCAGTGAGGAGCGGATTGGCAATCAGCCCCAGCATTTT

clone size: few
V gene: TRBV7-2
J gene: TRBJ1-2
D gene: -
CDR3 protein: CASSSIRAVYGYTF
CDR3 DNA: TGTGCCAGCAGCTCCATTAGAGCAGTCTATGGCTACACCTTC

clone size: few
V gene: TRBV18
J gene: TRBJ1-2
D gene: -
CDR3 protein: CASSPDSTDGYTF
CDR3 DNA: TGTGCCAGCTCACCAGATTCGACCGATGGCTACACCTTC

clone size: once
V gene: TRBV6-2/TRBV6-3
J gene: TRBJ2-3
D gene: TRBD2
CDR3 protein: CASSLRVRRGDTDTQYF
CDR3 DNA: TGTGCCAGCAGTCTTCGTGTCAGGCGGGGGGACACAGATACGCAGTATTTT

clone size: -
V gene: TRBV5-5
J gene: TRBJ1-1
D gene: TRBD1
CDR3 protein: CASSPGQGSENTEAFF
CDR3 DNA: TGTGCCAGCAGCCCCGGACAGGGATCAGAGAACACTGAAGCTTTCTTT

clone size: few
V gene: TRBV6-2/TRBV6-3
J gene: TRBJ1-5
D gene: -
CDR3 protein: CASSYSGWELSRPQHF
CDR3 DNA: TGTGCCAGCAGTTACTCGGGTTGGGAGCTCTCTCGGCCCCAGCATTTT

clone size: few
V gene: TRBV28
J gene: TRBJ2-7
D gene: TRBD2
CDR3 protein: CASSLPYQTSGRTISYEQYF
CDR3 DNA: TGTGCCAGCAGTTTGCCCTATCAGACTAGCGGGAGGACAATCTCCTACGAGCAGTACTTC

clone size: many
V gene: TRBV7-2
J gene: TRBJ1-1
D gene: TRBD1
CDR3 protein: CASSRPGQGAEAFF
CDR3 DNA: TGTGCCAGCAGCCGACCGGGACAGGGGGCTGAAGCTTTCTTT

clone size: few
V gene: TRBV24-1
J gene: TRBJ2-5
D gene: TRBD2
CDR3 protein: CATSDVLAGGETQYF
CDR3 DNA: TGTGCCACCAGTGACGTCCTAGCGGGGGGAGAGACCCAGTACTTC

clone size: few
V gene: TRBV9
J gene: TRBJ2-7
D gene: TRBD1
CDR3 protein: CASSVGGQANEQYF
CDR3 DNA: TGTGCCAGCAGCGTCGGCGGACAGGCCAACGAGCAGTACTTC

clone size: few
V gene: TRBV10-3
J gene: TRBJ2-1
D gene: TRBD1
CDR3 protein: CAIKMGQGANEQFF
CDR3 DNA: TGTGCCATCAAAATGGGACAGGGGGCTAATGAGCAGTTCTTC

clone size: few
V gene: TRBV6-2/TRBV6-3
J gene: TRBJ1-5
D gene: -
CDR3 protein: CASSSPHANQPQHF
CDR3 DNA: TGTGCCAGCAGTTCCCCACATGCCAATCAGCCCCAGCATTTT

clone size: -
V gene: TRBV2
J gene: TRBJ2-3
D gene: -
CDR3 protein: CASSEGTSRVDTQYF
CDR3 DNA: TGTGCCAGCAGTGAAGGGACCTCGAGGGTAGATACGCAGTATTTT

clone size: -
V gene: TRBV18
J gene: TRBJ2-1
D gene: TRBD2
CDR3 protein: CASSPGLAGVGSYNEQFF
CDR3 DNA: TGTGCCAGCTCACCAGGGCTAGCGGGAGTGGGCTCCTACAATGAGCAGTTCTTC

clone size: -
V gene: TRBV20-1
J gene: TRBJ2-1
D gene: -
CDR3 protein: CSALLYNEQFF
CDR3 DNA: TGCAGTGCTCTTTTATACAATGAGCAGTTCTTC

clone size: many
V gene: TRBV12-3/TRBV12-4
J gene: TRBJ1-2
D gene: -
CDR3 protein: CASSPRQADGYTF
CDR3 DNA: TGTGCCAGCAGTCCCCGACAGGCGGATGGCTACACCTTC

clone size: -
V gene: TRBV7-8
J gene: TRBJ1-1
D gene: -
CDR3 protein: CASSILGGNTEAFF
CDR3 DNA: TGTGCCAGCAGTATCCTTGGGGGGAACACTGAAGCTTTCTTT

clone size: few
V gene: TRBV18
J gene: TRBJ2-7
D gene: -
CDR3 protein: CASSPPAGATYEQYF
CDR3 DNA: TGTGCCAGCTCACCACCGGCAGGGGCCACCTACGAGCAGTACTTC

clone size: -
V gene: TRBV6-1
J gene: TRBJ1-2
D gene: -
CDR3 protein: CASSTRGRVNNYGYTF
CDR3 DNA: TGTGCCAGCAGCACCAGGGGCCGGGTGAATAACTATGGCTACACCTTC

clone size: -
V gene: TRBV18
J gene: TRBJ2-2
D gene: -
CDR3 protein: CASSPPSGPAGTGELFF
CDR3 DNA: TGTGCCAGCTCACCACCGAGCGGCCCGGCGGGCACCGGGGAGCTGTTTTTT

clone size: few
V gene: TRBV7-2
J gene: TRBJ1-4
D gene: -
CDR3 protein: CASSFGWAAEKLFF
CDR3 DNA: TGTGCCAGCAGCTTTGGGTGGGCGGCTGAAAAACTGTTTTTT

clone size: -
V gene: TRBV9
J gene: TRBJ1-1
D gene: -
CDR3 protein: CASSDKPGGGNTEAFF
CDR3 DNA: TGTGCCAGCAGTGACAAGCCGGGGGGAGGGAACACTGAAGCTTTCTTT

clone size: -
V gene: TRBV20-1
J gene: TRBJ1-1
D gene: -
CDR3 protein: CSARRQPQNTEAFF
CDR3 DNA: TGCAGTGCTAGACGACAGCCACAGAACACTGAAGCTTTCTTT

clone size: -
V gene: TRBV27
J gene: TRBJ1-4
D gene: -
CDR3 protein: CASSLAGAGEKLFF
CDR3 DNA: TGTGCCAGCAGTTTAGCGGGGGCTGGTGAAAAACTGTTTTTT

clone size: many
V gene: TRBV6-2/TRBV6-3
J gene: TRBJ2-5
D gene: -
CDR3 protein: CASSYESRQETQYF
CDR3 DNA: TGTGCCAGCAGTTACGAGAGTAGACAAGAGACCCAGTACTTC

clone size: few
V gene: TRBV4-3
J gene: TRBJ1-1
D gene: TRBD1
CDR3 protein: CASSLWTGNTEAFF
CDR3 DNA: TGCGCCAGCAGCCTATGGACAGGGAACACTGAAGCTTTCTTT

clone size: -
V gene: TRBV28
J gene: TRBJ2-5
D gene: -
CDR3 protein: CASSSRRGMGETQYF
CDR3 DNA: TGTGCCAGCAGTTCAAGACGAGGGATGGGAGAGACCCAGTACTTC

clone size: few
V gene: TRBV3-1
J gene: TRBJ2-7
D gene: -
CDR3 protein: CASSQLQNPEQYF
CDR3 DNA: TGTGCCAGCAGCCAACTCCAGAATCCCGAGCAGTACTTC

clone size: few
V gene: TRBV5-1
J gene: TRBJ1-1
D gene: TRBD1
CDR3 protein: CASSRGQGAFQGTEAFF
CDR3 DNA: TGCGCCAGCAGCCGCGGACAGGGCGCCTTTCAGGGGACTGAAGCTTTCTTT

clone size: many
V gene: TRBV24-1
J gene: TRBJ2-7
D gene: TRBD1
CDR3 protein: CATSDQTLTGSYEQYF
CDR3 DNA: TGTGCCACCAGTGACCAAACTTTGACAGGGTCCTACGAGCAGTACTTC

clone size: many
V gene: TRBV20-1
J gene: TRBJ2-7
D gene: -
CDR3 protein: CSASIPSPYEQYF
CDR3 DNA: TGCAGTGCTAGTATCCCCAGCCCCTACGAGCAGTACTTC

clone size: -
V gene: TRBV5-1
J gene: TRBJ1-2
D gene: -
CDR3 protein: CASSLDQSNYGYTF
CDR3 DNA: TGCGCCAGCAGCTTGGACCAGTCCAACTATGGCTACACCTTC

clone size: -
V gene: TRBV27
J gene: TRBJ1-2
D gene: -
CDR3 protein: CASSPPGGIGGYTF
CDR3 DNA: TGTGCCAGCAGCCCGCCGGGGGGGATCGGTGGCTACACCTTC